A selection of T cell receptor beta chains follows, all from one sample in a study of blood T cells in healthy people across ages. MiXCR was run by TCRdb on the 5' RACE reads, yielding one entry per CDR3 protein. The data hold hundreds of thousands of distinct CDR3 sequences, with around 48% observed a single time. Sequenced material: blood. The receptor source for this set is a man between 25 and 39 years old in good health. Both conserved end residues are part of each CDR3. Each record gives: clone size, V gene, J gene, D gene, CDR3 protein, CDR3 DNA. The D gene is left open where the match is weak. Clone size is not always given. Where it is, it says once, few, many or a class for expanded clones.

NA	TRBV7-9	TRBJ2-7	NA	CASSPRTATSYEQYF	TGTGCCAGCAGCCCGCGGACAGCTACCTCCTACGAGCAGTACTTC
NA	TRBV4-2	TRBJ2-5	TRBD2	CASSQESGAGGETQYF	TGTGCCAGCAGCCAAGAAAGCGGGGCCGGAGGAGAGACCCAGTACTTC
NA	TRBV6-4	TRBJ2-1	TRBD2	CASRRERGSYNEQFF	TGTGCCAGCAGACGTGAGCGGGGGTCTTACAATGAGCAGTTCTTC
NA	TRBV30	TRBJ2-3	NA	CAWSVGGGTDTQYF	TGTGCCTGGAGTGTCGGTGGCGGCACAGATACGCAGTATTTT
NA	TRBV3-1	TRBJ2-7	NA	CASSQADSAYEQYF	TGTGCCAGCAGCCAAGCGGACAGCGCCTACGAGCAGTACTTC
few	TRBV7-9	TRBJ2-7	TRBD1	CASSPGDSYSYEQYF	TGTGCCAGCAGCCCCGGGGACAGCTACTCCTACGAGCAGTACTTC
NA	TRBV12-3/TRBV12-4	TRBJ2-7	NA	CASSFPASKGPYEQYF	TGTGCCAGCAGTTTCCCGGCCTCTAAGGGGCCCTACGAGCAGTACTTC
NA	TRBV3-1	TRBJ1-4	NA	CASSQADGGLFF	TGTGCCAGCAGCCAAGCCGACGGGGGACTGTTTTTT
few	TRBV7-9	TRBJ2-1	NA	CASSLAGGGQSSYNEQFF	TGTGCCAGCAGCTTAGCGGGCGGGGGCCAGAGCTCCTACAATGAGCAGTTCTTC
NA	TRBV7-9	TRBJ2-7	NA	CASSWQDTSSYEQYF	TGTGCCAGCAGCTGGCAGGACACGAGCTCCTACGAGCAGTACTTC
NA	TRBV6-5	TRBJ2-7	NA	CASSYRGTYYEQYF	TGTGCCAGCAGTTACAGGGGGACTTACTACGAGCAGTACTTC
once	TRBV7-9	TRBJ1-1	TRBD1	CASRQTGGTEAFF	TGTGCCAGCCGCCAGACAGGGGGAACTGAAGCTTTCTTT
few	TRBV20-1	TRBJ2-3	NA	CSARVYLPGRITDTQYF	TGCAGTGCTAGAGTATACCTACCGGGGCGAATCACAGATACGCAGTATTTT
NA	TRBV20-1	TRBJ2-1	TRBD2	CTPGGGGAFNEQFF	TGCACCCCAGGAGGCGGGGGGGCGTTTAATGAGCAGTTCTTC
few	TRBV2	TRBJ2-5	TRBD2	CASSDGLAAKETQYF	TGTGCCAGCAGTGATGGACTAGCGGCCAAAGAGACCCAGTACTTC
NA	TRBV6-5	TRBJ1-2	NA	CASSFDRDGDNYGYTF	TGTGCCAGCAGTTTCGACCGGGACGGAGATAACTATGGCTACACCTTC
few	TRBV27	TRBJ2-3	NA	CASSLGDVTDTQYF	TGTGCCAGCAGTTTGGGGGACGTCACAGATACGCAGTATTTT
few	TRBV3-1	TRBJ2-5	TRBD2	CASSLPRTSGETQYF	TGTGCCAGCAGCCTCCCGCGGACTAGCGGAGAGACCCAGTACTTC
NA	TRBV20-1	TRBJ1-6	TRBD1	CSASRDSNSPLHF	TGCAGTGCTAGCAGGGACAGTAATTCACCCCTCCACTTT
few	TRBV20-1	TRBJ1-2	NA	CSARPGTIYGYTF	TGCAGTGCTAGACCAGGGACAATCTATGGCTACACCTTC
once	TRBV27	TRBJ1-2	TRBD1	CASSLGHGTANYGYTF	TGTGCCAGCAGTTTAGGCCACGGGACAGCTAACTATGGCTACACCTTC
NA	TRBV2	TRBJ2-4	TRBD1	CASSDSQGTAKNVQYF	TGTGCCAGCAGTGATTCACAGGGGACAGCCAAAAACGTTCAGTACTTC
NA	TRBV20-1	TRBJ1-4	NA	CSARSGAPEKLFF	TGCAGTGCTAGATCGGGCGCGCCTGAAAAACTGTTTTTT
once	TRBV29-1	TRBJ2-5	TRBD1	CSVEEGTGGVEQYF	TGCAGCGTTGAAGAGGGGACAGGGGGCGTTGAGCAGTACTTC
NA	TRBV7-9	TRBJ1-1	NA	CASSSTGRLEAFF	TGTGCCAGCAGCTCAACAGGGAGGCTTGAAGCTTTCTTT
few	TRBV24-1	TRBJ2-1	TRBD2	CATSSSSGGANEQFF	TGTGCCACCAGTTCATCTAGCGGGGGGGCCAATGAGCAGTTCTTC
NA	TRBV20-1	TRBJ2-1	NA	CSATLTGDEQFF	TGCAGTGCTACCCTGACCGGGGATGAGCAGTTCTTC
few	TRBV20-1	TRBJ2-3	NA	CSAQGVAGAPTDTQYF	TGCAGTGCTCAAGGAGTGGCGGGGGCCCCCACAGATACGCAGTATTTT
NA	TRBV6-9	TRBJ2-7	NA	CASSKPRISAASYEQYF	TGTGCCAGCAGTAAGCCTAGGATATCAGCTGCTTCCTACGAGCAGTACTTC
few	TRBV20-1	TRBJ2-7	NA	CSVIWLGSYEQYF	TGCAGTGTAATATGGTTGGGCTCCTACGAGCAGTACTTC
once	TRBV20-1	TRBJ2-7	TRBD2	CSARDRGGFYEQYF	TGCAGTGCTAGAGATCGCGGGGGATTCTACGAGCAGTACTTC
NA	TRBV2	TRBJ2-7	TRBD2	CASSGGTSGGSYEQYF	TGTGCCAGCAGTGGCGGGACTAGCGGGGGTTCCTACGAGCAGTACTTC
NA	TRBV28	TRBJ1-1	NA	CASSLDVGEAFF	TGTGCCAGCAGTTTAGATGTGGGTGAAGCTTTCTTT
NA	TRBV3-1	TRBJ2-1	NA	CASSPRLNEQFF	TGTGCCAGCAGCCCTCGTCTCAATGAGCAGTTCTTC
NA	TRBV7-9	TRBJ2-2	TRBD1	CASSFETGGAFGELFF	TGTGCCAGCAGCTTCGAGACAGGGGGCGCGTTCGGGGAGCTGTTTTTT
NA	TRBV2	TRBJ2-4	TRBD2	CASSLQHIAAGTSGGKQYF	TGTGCCAGCAGTTTACAGCATATTGCCGCCGGGACTAGCGGGGGCAAACAGTACTTC
NA	TRBV5-1	TRBJ2-2	TRBD2	CASSSGGSGDNTGELFF	TGCGCCAGCAGCTCGGGAGGTAGCGGGGACAACACCGGGGAGCTGTTTTTT
NA	TRBV11-3	TRBJ2-7	NA	CASSPTVTGEQYF	TGTGCCAGCAGCCCGACAGTGACCGGCGAGCAGTACTTC
NA	TRBV29-1	TRBJ1-1	NA	CSVVYSTEAFF	TGCAGCGTTGTATACAGCACTGAAGCTTTCTTT
NA	TRBV11-1	TRBJ2-3	NA	CASSPRPGATTDTQYF	TGTGCCAGCAGCCCAAGGCCGGGGGCTACGACAGATACGCAGTATTTT
few	TRBV15	TRBJ1-2	NA	CATSRDRSVGATGYTF	TGTGCCACCAGCAGAGATCGAAGCGTCGGTGCAACTGGCTACACCTTC
NA	TRBV7-9	TRBJ2-7	NA	CASSPMDGSYEQYF	TGTGCCAGCAGCCCGATGGACGGATCCTACGAGCAGTACTTC
few	TRBV9	TRBJ2-3	NA	CASSVAPGATTDTQYF	TGTGCCAGCAGCGTAGCCCCGGGGGCCACCACAGATACGCAGTATTTT